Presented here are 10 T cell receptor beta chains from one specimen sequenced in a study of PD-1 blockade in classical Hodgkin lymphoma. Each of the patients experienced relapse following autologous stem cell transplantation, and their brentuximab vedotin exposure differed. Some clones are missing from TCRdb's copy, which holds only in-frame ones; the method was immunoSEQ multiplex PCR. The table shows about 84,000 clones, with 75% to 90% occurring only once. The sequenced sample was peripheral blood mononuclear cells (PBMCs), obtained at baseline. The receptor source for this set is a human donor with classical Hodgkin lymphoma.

The CDR3 DNA sequence: TGTGCCAGCAGTCCTAGCGGGAGCTTCAGGAAGCAGTACTTC. Translating gives CASSPSGSFRKQYF. The rearrangement links TRBV28 to TRBJ2-7; 10 bases are shared with TRBD2. With 5 bases clipped from V and 8 bases from J, the junction kept 9 bases outside the gene matches. The CDR3 sequence is 14 residues long. The germline CDR1 and CDR2 sequences are MDHEN and SYDVKM.

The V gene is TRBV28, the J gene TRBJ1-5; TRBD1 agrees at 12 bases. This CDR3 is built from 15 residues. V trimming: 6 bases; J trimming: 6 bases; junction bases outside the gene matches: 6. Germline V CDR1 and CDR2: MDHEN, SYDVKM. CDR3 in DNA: TGTGCCAGCAGGCCCGGGACAGGGGGCGGTCAGCCCCAGCATTTT. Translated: CASRPGTGGGQPQHF.

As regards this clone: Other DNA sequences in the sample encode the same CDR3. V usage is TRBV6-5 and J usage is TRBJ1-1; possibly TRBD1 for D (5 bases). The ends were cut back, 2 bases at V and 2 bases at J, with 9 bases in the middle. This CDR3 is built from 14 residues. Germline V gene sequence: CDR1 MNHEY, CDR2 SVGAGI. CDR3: CASSYRQTNTEAFF. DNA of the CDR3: TGTGCCAGCAGTTACAGACAGACCAACACTGAAGCTTTCTTT.

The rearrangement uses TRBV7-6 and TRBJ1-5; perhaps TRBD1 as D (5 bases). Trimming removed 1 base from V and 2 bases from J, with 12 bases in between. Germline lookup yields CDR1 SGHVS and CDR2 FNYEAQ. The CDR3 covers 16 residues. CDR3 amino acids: CASSLGSRARNQPQHF. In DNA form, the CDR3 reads TGTGCCAGCAGCTTAGGGAGCAGGGCGCGCAATCAGCCCCAGCATTTT.

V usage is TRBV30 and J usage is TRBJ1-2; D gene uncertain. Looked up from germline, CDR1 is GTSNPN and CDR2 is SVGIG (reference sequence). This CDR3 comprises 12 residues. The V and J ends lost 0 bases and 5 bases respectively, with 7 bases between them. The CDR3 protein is CAWSVLKYGYTF. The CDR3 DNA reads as TGTGCCTGGAGTGTACTAAAGTATGGCTACACCTTC.

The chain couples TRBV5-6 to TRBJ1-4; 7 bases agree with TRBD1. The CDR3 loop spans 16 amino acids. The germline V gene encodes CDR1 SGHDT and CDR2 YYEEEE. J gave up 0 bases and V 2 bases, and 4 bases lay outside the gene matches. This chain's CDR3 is CASSLGTVTTNEKLFF. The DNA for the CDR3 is TGTGCCAGCAGCTTAGGGACAGTCACAACTAATGAAAAACTGTTTTTT.

The CDR3 DNA sequence: TGTGCCAGCAGCTCCCTCGGGACAGGGGGATACGAGCAGTACTTC. Translation: CASSSLGTGGYEQYF. V and J are TRBV7-6 and TRBJ2-7; 11 bases align to TRBD1. CDR3 length: 15 residues. The junction had 6 bases not matched to a gene; V was cut back by 4 bases and J by 4 bases. Germline loops: CDR1 SGHVS, CDR2 FNYEAQ.

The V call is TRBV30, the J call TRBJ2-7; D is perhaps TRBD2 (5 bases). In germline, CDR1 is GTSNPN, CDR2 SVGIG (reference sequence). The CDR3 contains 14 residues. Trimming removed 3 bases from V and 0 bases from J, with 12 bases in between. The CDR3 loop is CAWRVWGASYEQYF. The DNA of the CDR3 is TGTGCCTGGAGGGTGTGGGGAGCCTCCTACGAGCAGTACTTC.

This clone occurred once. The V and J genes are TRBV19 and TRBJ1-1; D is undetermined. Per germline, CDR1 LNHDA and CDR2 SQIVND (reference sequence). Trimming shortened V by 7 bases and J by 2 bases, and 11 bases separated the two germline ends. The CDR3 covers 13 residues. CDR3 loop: CASTNSPNTEAFF. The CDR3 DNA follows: TGTGCCAGTACTAACAGCCCAAACACTGAAGCTTTCTTT.

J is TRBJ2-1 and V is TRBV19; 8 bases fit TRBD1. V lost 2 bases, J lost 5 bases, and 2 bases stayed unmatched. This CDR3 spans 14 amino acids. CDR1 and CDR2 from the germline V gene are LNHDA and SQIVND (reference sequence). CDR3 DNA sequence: TGTGCCAGTAGTATACAGGGACAGGACAATGAGCAGTTCTTC. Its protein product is CASSIQGQDNEQFF.